The TCR beta chain under discussion was sequenced for a study of blood T cells in healthy people across ages. This clonotype has at least ten counts. A second roughly 6 to 11 cycle PCR used barcoded and J-beta primers. MiXCR, applied by TCRdb to the 5' RACE reads, yields one record per CDR3 protein. The sample lists some 1.5 million distinct CDR3 sequences, about 30% occurring once. This CDR3 spans 14 amino acids. Germline CDR1 and CDR2: LNHNV and YYDKDF (reference sequence). V lost 0 bases, J lost 5 bases, and 11 bases lay in between. The sequencing input was blood. The sequence came from a woman in her 30s in good health. The chain employs TRBV15 and TRBJ2-7, with D possibly being TRBD2 (6 bases). The CDR3 loop is CATSRDAGLDEQYF. CDR3 DNA: TGTGCCACCAGCAGAGATGCGGGATTGGACGAGCAGTACTTC.